The clone carrying this T cell receptor beta chain was seen at least ten times. Using its own MiXCR run on the 5' RACE reads, TCRdb lists one record per CDR3 protein. The repertoire holds about 26,000 distinct CDR3 sequences, under 5.5% seen once, with roughly 10% in the top ten. This sample is drawn from a study of T cells after yellow fever vaccination. V lost 9 bases, J lost 2 bases, and 14 bases lay in between. Per the germline V gene, CDR1 is LNHDA and CDR2 is SQIVND (reference sequence). This CDR3 has 13 residues. This TCR derives from a young man who received the YFV17D yellow fever vaccine. The V and J genes are TRBV19 and TRBJ2-7, with unresolved D. The sequenced sample was PBMCs, either bulk or a sorted T-cell subset (CD4+, CD8+, memory, or dextramer-sorted; not recorded which), obtained 15 days after the yellow fever booster vaccination. CDR3 sequence reads: CASSDGVTYEQYF. CDR3 coding DNA: TGTGCCAGCTCTGATGGCGTGACCTACGAGCAGTACTTC. The whole variable domain, filled in from reference TRBV19 and TRBJ2-7, reads DGGITQSPKYLFRKEGQNVTLSCEQNLNHDAMYWYRQDPGQGLRLIYYSQIVNDFQKGDIAEGYSVSREKKESFPLTVTSAQKNPTAFYLCASSDGVTYEQYFGPGTRLTVT.